This TCR beta chain stems from a study of T cell responses to AZD1222 COVID-19 vaccine. On this clone itself: No antigen is known for it.

Generated by immunoSEQ multiplex PCR, the TCRdb table keeps only in-frame clones and is missing some. This sample has approximately 80,000 clones; about nine tenths occur once, and the top ten carry 5% to 6%. Study results and caveats: Two doses of AZD1222 preceded a rise in Spike-specific TCR breadth and depth. It was only after the peak T cell response that any repertoires were sampled.

The germline V and J ends were trimmed by 5 bases and 4 bases, with 17 bases remaining between them. The CDR3 sequence is 15 residues long. Looked up from germline, CDR1 is SGHAT and CDR2 is FQNNGV. The clonotype originates from an adult in good health. The sample was peripheral blood, taken on day 0 of AZD1222 vaccination. J is TRBJ2-5 and V is TRBV11-2; D is undetermined. CDR3 nucleotide sequence: TGTGCCAGCAGCCAATGGGAAGTCGCAGGAGAGACCCAGTACTTC. Its protein is CASSQWEVAGETQYF.